These 13 T cell receptor beta chains share one sample of origin, sequenced in a study of identical twins. TCRdb re-called the 5' RACE reads through MiXCR, storing one row per CDR3 protein. The repertoire holds some 1,700,000 distinct CDR3 sequences, about 32% seen once, with roughly 0.3% in the top ten. The sequencing sample was made of cord blood. These receptors were obtained from a newborn girl in good health.

V usage is TRBV24-1 and J usage is TRBJ2-3; TRBD2 agrees at 14 bases. V trimming: 9 bases; J trimming: 5 bases; junction bases outside the gene matches: 0. CDR1 is KGHDR, CDR2 SFDVKD, per germline. The CDR3 runs to 13 residues. CDR3 residues: CATGTSGRDTQYF. The CDR3 coding sequence is TGTGCCACCGGGACTAGCGGGAGAGATACGCAGTATTTT.

The V gene is TRBV20-1, the J gene TRBJ1-5; no clear D gene. CDR1 DFQATT and CDR2 SNEGSKA come from the germline V gene (reference sequence). The ends were cut back, 2 bases at V and 3 bases at J, with 14 bases in the middle. The CDR3 is 15 residues long. As DNA, the CDR3 is TGCAGTGCTAGACCTTCTGGGGTCCACAATCAGCCCCAGCATTTT. As protein: CSARPSGVHNQPQHF.

Only one count was recorded for this clonotype. The chain employs TRBV7-2 and TRBJ2-1; TRBD2 matches at 8 bases. The CDR3 sequence is 17 residues long. Germline V gives CDR1 SGHTA, CDR2 FQGNSA. Germline trimming cut 3 bases from V and 4 bases from J; bases unmatched to any gene: 11. The CDR3 bases are TGTGCCAGCAGCTTTTCAGCGGGAGTTTTGAGGTACAATGAGCAGTTCTTC. Its protein product is CASSFSAGVLRYNEQFF.

This clonotype appeared a few times. This CDR3 reads CASSRRESTDTQYF. The CDR3 DNA sequence: TGTGCCAGCTCCCGTCGGGAGTCCACAGATACGCAGTATTTT. The chain recombines TRBV18 with TRBJ2-3; the D gene is possibly TRBD2 (6 bases). Trimming pared 6 bases from V and 2 bases from J, leaving 12 bases between. CDR3 size: 14 residues. Germline V gives CDR1 KGHSH, CDR2 LQKENI.

Comments on this clonotype: It may be a read error: a sequence one base away is much more abundant. The chain uses TRBV29-1 and TRBJ2-1; 8 positions match TRBD1. J gave up 0 bases and V 4 bases, and 14 bases lay outside the gene matches. In germline, CDR1 is SQVTM, CDR2 ANQGSEA. The CDR3 is made up of 18 amino acids. The CDR3 sequence is CSVVGQGALQGSYNEQFF. CDR3 sequence (DNA): TGCAGCGTTGTTGGGCAGGGGGCCCTCCAGGGCTCCTACAATGAGCAGTTCTTC.

The chain recombines TRBV20-1 with TRBJ2-7; D uncertain. Germline V gene lookup returns CDR1 DFQATT and CDR2 SNEGSKA (reference sequence). This CDR3 is 14 amino acids long. Trimming shortened V by 0 bases and J by 2 bases, and 11 bases separated the two germline ends. DNA for the CDR3: TGCAGTGCTAGAGATCTCGAGGTGCCCTACGAGCAGTACTTC. It specifies CSARDLEVPYEQYF.

V usage is TRBV29-1 and J usage is TRBJ2-5, with TRBD2 matching over 12 bases. Germline lookup yields CDR1 SQVTM and CDR2 ANQGSEA. Trimming removed 4 bases from V and 1 base from J; junction bases left unmatched: 7. The CDR3 has 16 amino acids. CDR3 loop: CSVAASGRASQETQYF. The CDR3 nucleotides are TGCAGCGTTGCGGCTAGCGGGAGGGCTTCCCAAGAGACCCAGTACTTC.

This clonotype was seen a few times. This chain's CDR3 is CSVGQGHTDTQYF. The CDR3 DNA follows: TGCAGCGTAGGGCAGGGCCACACAGATACGCAGTATTTT. The J gene is TRBJ2-3, the V gene TRBV29-1; perhaps TRBD1 as D (5 bases). The CDR3 is 13 amino acids. CDR1 is SQVTM, CDR2 ANQGSEA, per germline. V lost 6 bases to trimming and J lost 2 bases, with 12 bases between them.

The V gene is TRBV7-2, the J gene TRBJ2-7; D is possibly TRBD2 (5 bases). CDR1 is SGHTA and CDR2 is FQGNSA in the germline V gene. This CDR3 has 17 amino acids. The germline V and J ends were trimmed by 2 bases and 0 bases, with 17 bases remaining between them. CDR3 sequence (DNA): TGTGCCAGCAGCTTAAGGCCTGTTTATGAGGGCTCCTACGAGCAGTACTTC. It translates to CASSLRPVYEGSYEQYF.

This clonotype was recorded a few times. This sequence joins TRBV10-1 and TRBJ1-5; D remains unclear. The V and J ends lost 8 bases and 0 bases respectively, with 8 bases between them. Germline CDR1 and CDR2: WNHNN and SYGVQD (reference sequence). This CDR3 is built from 13 residues. CDR3 region: CASFDGSNQPQHF. CDR3 coding DNA: TGCGCCAGCTTCGACGGTAGCAATCAGCCCCAGCATTTT.

This clonotype has just a few counts. The CDR3 nucleotides read TGCAGTGCTAGCCGACAGTACCAAGAGACCCAGTACTTC. Translating it yields CSASRQYQETQYF. V is TRBV20-1 and J is TRBJ2-5; D is perhaps TRBD1 (5 bases). V was pared by 3 bases and J by 0 bases, with 8 bases between. The CDR3 consists of 13 residues. Germline V gene lookup returns CDR1 DFQATT and CDR2 SNEGSKA (reference sequence).

This clonotype was seen a few times. The chain has TRBV7-9 and TRBJ2-1, with D hard to call. The CDR3 extends over 14 amino acids. The germline V and J ends were trimmed by 5 bases and 1 base, with 9 bases remaining between them. Germline V gene lookup returns CDR1 SEHNR and CDR2 FQNEAQ (reference sequence). CDR3 in DNA: TGTGCCAGCAGCCACTGGACGTCCTACAATGAGCAGTTCTTC. This translates into CASSHWTSYNEQFF.

Remarks on this clonotype: A much larger clone sits a single nucleotide away, making a read error possible. The chain recombines TRBV28 with TRBJ2-5; the match to TRBD2 covers 8 bases. Trimming at V came to 5 bases and at J to 11 bases, leaving 7 bases not matched to a gene. This CDR3 is built from 12 residues. The V gene's germline CDR1 is MDHEN and CDR2 SYDVKM. Here the CDR3 reads CASSRSGTKQYF. The CDR3 DNA is TGTGCCAGCAGTCGTAGCGGGACCAAGCAGTACTTC.